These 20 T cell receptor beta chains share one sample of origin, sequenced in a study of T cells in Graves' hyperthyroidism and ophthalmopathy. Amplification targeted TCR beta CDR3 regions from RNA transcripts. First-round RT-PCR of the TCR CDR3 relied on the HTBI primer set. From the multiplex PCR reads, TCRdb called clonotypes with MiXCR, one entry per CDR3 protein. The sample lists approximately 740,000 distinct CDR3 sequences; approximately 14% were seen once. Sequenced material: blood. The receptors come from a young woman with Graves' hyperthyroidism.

Written as DNA, the CDR3 is TGCGCCAGCAGCCAAGATCCGCGCCCCCTACTCTACGAGCAGTACTTC. Its protein product is CASSQDPRPLLYEQYF. This sequence joins TRBV4-3 and TRBJ2-7; no clear D. CDR3 length equals 16 residues. Per germline, CDR1 LGHNA and CDR2 YSLEER. Trimming removed 0 bases from V and 3 bases from J, with 15 bases in between.

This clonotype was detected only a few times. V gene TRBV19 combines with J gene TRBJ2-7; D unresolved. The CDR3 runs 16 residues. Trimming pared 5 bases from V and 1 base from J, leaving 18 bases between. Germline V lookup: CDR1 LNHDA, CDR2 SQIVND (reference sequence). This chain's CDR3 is CASSGWTADASYEQYF. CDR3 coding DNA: TGTGCCAGTAGTGGATGGACGGCTGATGCGTCCTACGAGCAGTACTTC.

The CDR3: CASSLLGGPAAYEQYF. CDR3 nucleotide sequence: TGTGCCAGCAGTTTACTTGGGGGACCGGCCGCCTACGAGCAGTACTTC. This chain connects TRBV12-3 or TRBV12-4 to TRBJ2-7; D assignment may be TRBD1 or TRBD2 (5 bases each). CDR3 size: 16 residues. Trimming removed 2 bases at V and 2 bases at J, with 16 bases between.

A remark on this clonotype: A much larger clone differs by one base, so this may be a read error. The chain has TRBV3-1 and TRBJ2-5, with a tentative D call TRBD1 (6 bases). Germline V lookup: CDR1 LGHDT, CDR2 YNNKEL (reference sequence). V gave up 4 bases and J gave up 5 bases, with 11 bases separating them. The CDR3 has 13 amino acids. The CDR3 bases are TGTGCCAGCAGCCGGGACACGGGGGAGACCCAGTACTTC. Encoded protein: CASSRDTGETQYF.

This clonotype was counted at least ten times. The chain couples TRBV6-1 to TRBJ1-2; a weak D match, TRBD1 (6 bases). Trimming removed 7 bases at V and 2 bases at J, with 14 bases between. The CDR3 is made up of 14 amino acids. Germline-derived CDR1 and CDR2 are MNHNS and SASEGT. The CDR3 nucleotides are TGTGCCAGCACCCCTGGGGGCAAGAACTATGGCTACACCTTC. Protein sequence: CASTPGGKNYGYTF.

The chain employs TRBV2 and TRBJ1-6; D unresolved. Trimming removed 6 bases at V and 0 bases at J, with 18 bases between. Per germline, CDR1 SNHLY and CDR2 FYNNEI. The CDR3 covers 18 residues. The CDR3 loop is CASRPGDLYSSYNSPLHF. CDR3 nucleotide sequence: TGTGCCAGCAGGCCCGGGGATCTTTATAGCTCCTATAATTCACCCCTCCACTTT.

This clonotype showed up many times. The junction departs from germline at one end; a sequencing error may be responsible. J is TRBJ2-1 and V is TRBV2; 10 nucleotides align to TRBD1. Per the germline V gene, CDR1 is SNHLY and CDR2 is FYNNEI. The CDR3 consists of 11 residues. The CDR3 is CASSPGTGVLF. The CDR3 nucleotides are TGTGCCAGCAGTCCCGGGACAGGGGTCCTCTTC.

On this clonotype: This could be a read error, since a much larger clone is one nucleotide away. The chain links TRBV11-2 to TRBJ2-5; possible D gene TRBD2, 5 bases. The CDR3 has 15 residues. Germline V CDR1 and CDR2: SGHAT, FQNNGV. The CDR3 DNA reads TGTACCAGCAGCCGCCGTGGACTGTACCAAGAGACCCAGTACTTC. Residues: CTSSRRGLYQETQYF.

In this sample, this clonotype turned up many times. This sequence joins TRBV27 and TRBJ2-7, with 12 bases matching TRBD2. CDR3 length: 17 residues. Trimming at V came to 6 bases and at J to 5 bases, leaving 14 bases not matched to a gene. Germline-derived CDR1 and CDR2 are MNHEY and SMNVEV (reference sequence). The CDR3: CASSTPLLAGGPHEQYF. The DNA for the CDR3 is TGTGCCAGCAGCACACCCCTCCTAGCGGGAGGGCCTCACGAGCAGTACTTC.

In nucleotides, the CDR3 is TGTGCCAGCAGCAAAAGACCTCTTTCGGGCACAGATACGCAGTATTTT. Amino acid sequence: CASSKRPLSGTDTQYF. This sequence joins TRBV7-2 and TRBJ2-3, with D uncertain. Trimming took off 5 bases at V and 1 base at J, with 16 bases between the two ends. The CDR3 runs 16 residues. Looked up from germline, CDR1 is SGHTA and CDR2 is FQGNSA.

The CDR3, as DNA: TGCGCCAGCAGCTTTACAGGGGGGGATCAGCCCCAGCATTTT. Amino acids: CASSFTGGDQPQHF. V and J are TRBV5-1 and TRBJ1-5, with TRBD1 matching over 8 bases. The length of the CDR3 is 14 residues. Germline V lookup: CDR1 SGHRS, CDR2 YFSETQ. The trim removed 2 bases at V and 5 bases at J, leaving 3 bases unmatched. The full variable domain, its missing parts supplied by reference TRBV5-1 and TRBJ1-5, is KAGVTQTPRYLIKTRGQQVTLSCSPISGHRSVSWYQQTPGQGLQFLFEYFSETQRNKGNFPGRFSGRQFSNSRSEMNVSTLELGDSALYLCASSFTGGDQPQHFGDGTRLSIL.

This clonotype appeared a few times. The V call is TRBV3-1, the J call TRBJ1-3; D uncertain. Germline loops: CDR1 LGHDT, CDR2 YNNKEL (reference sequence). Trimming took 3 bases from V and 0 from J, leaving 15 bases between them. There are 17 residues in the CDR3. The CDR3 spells CASSQYKLESSGNTIYF. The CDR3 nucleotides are TGTGCCAGCAGCCAGTACAAGCTGGAAAGCTCTGGAAACACCATATATTTT. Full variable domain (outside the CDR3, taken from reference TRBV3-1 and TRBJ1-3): DTAVSQTPKYLVTQMGNDKSIKCEQNLGHDTMYWYKQDSKKFLKIMFSYNNKELIINETVPNRFSPKSPDKAHLNLHINSLELGDSAVYFCASSQYKLESSGNTIYFGEGSWLTVV.

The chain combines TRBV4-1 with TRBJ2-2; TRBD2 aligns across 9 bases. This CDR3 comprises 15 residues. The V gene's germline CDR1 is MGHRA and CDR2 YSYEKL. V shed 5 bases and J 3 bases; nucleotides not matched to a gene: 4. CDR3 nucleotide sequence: TGCGCCAGCAGCTATATAGCGGGAGACACCGGGGAGCTGTTTTTT. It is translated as CASSYIAGDTGELFF.

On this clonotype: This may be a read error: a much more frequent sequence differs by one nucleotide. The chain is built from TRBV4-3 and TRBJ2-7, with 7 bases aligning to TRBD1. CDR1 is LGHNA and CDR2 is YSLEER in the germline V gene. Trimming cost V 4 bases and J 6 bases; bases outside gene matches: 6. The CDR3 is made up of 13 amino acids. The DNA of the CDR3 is TGCGCCAGCAGCCCACTCAACAGGGGCGAGCAGTACTTC. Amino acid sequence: CASSPLNRGEQYF.

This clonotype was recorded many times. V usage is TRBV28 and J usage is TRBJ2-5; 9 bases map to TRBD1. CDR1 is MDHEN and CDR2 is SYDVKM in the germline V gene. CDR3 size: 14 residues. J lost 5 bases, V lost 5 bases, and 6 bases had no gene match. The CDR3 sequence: CASSKDRGWETQYF. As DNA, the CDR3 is TGTGCCAGCAGTAAGGACAGGGGTTGGGAGACCCAGTACTTC.

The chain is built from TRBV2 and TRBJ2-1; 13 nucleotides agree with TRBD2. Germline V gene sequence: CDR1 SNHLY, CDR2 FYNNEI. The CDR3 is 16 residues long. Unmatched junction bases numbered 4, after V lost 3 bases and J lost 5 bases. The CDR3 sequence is CASSDQLAGGHNEQFF. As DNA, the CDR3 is TGTGCCAGCAGTGACCAACTAGCGGGGGGGCACAATGAGCAGTTCTTC.

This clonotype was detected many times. CDR3 sequence reads: CASSEIWAGGVYEQYF. The CDR3 DNA is TGTGCCAGCAGTGAAATCTGGGCGGGAGGAGTCTACGAGCAGTACTTC. The chain recombines TRBV6-1 with TRBJ2-7; TRBD2 agrees at 8 bases. The CDR3 loop spans 16 amino acids. Germline V lookup: CDR1 MNHNS, CDR2 SASEGT. The J segment lost 3 bases and the V segment lost 2 bases, leaving 9 bases of the junction unmatched.

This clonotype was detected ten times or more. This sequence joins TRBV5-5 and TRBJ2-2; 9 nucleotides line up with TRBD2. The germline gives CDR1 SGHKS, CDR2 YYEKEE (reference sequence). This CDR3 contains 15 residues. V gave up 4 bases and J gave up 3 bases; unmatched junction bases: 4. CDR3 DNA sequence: TGTGCCAGCAGCCGATGGACTAGCGACACCGGGGAGCTGTTTTTT. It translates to CASSRWTSDTGELFF.

CDR3 amino acids: CATSDPGQGAEEQYF. The CDR3 region has the DNA TGTGCCACCAGTGATCCGGGACAGGGGGCGGAGGAGCAGTACTTC. The J gene is TRBJ2-7, the V gene TRBV24-1, with 12 bases that match TRBD1. The CDR3 spans 15 residues. V gave up 3 bases and J gave up 7 bases; unmatched junction bases: 6. Germline V gene lookup returns CDR1 KGHDR and CDR2 SFDVKD.

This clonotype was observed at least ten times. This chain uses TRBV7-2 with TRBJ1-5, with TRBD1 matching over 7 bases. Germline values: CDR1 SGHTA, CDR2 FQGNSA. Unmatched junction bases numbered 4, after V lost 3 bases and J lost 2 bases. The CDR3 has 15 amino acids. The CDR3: CASSLGTARNQPQHF. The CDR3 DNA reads TGTGCCAGCAGCTTGGGGACAGCTCGCAATCAGCCCCAGCATTTT.